This T cell receptor beta chain comes out of a study of shared clonotypes between healthy human individuals. Study findings and constraints: Clonotypes shared by all four sorted-subset donors had higher generation probabilities than non-shared clonotypes. It was only blood that was sampled, and tissue repertoires likely differ. Limitation of the genetic and exposure-history diversity represented came from the few donors.

Regarding this clone: Its cognate antigen is unknown.

TCRdb's copy holds only in-frame clones and misses some; the assay was immunoSEQ multiplex PCR. The sample shows some 660,000 clones, roughly 73% of them seen only once. V shed 5 bases and J 3 bases; nucleotides not matched to a gene: 7. Germline assignment: CDR1 MGHRA and CDR2 YSYEKL. CDR3 length equals 15 residues. The sample taken for sequencing was memory CD4+ T cells sorted from blood. Sample subset: CD45RA-negative fraction. The sequence was obtained from a woman under 40 in good health. The V gene is TRBV4-1, the J gene TRBJ2-3; 8 bases are a match to TRBD2. The CDR3 nucleotides are TGCGCCAGCAGCTTAGGGACTAGTTGGACAGATACGCAGTATTTT. It translates to CASSLGTSWTDTQYF.